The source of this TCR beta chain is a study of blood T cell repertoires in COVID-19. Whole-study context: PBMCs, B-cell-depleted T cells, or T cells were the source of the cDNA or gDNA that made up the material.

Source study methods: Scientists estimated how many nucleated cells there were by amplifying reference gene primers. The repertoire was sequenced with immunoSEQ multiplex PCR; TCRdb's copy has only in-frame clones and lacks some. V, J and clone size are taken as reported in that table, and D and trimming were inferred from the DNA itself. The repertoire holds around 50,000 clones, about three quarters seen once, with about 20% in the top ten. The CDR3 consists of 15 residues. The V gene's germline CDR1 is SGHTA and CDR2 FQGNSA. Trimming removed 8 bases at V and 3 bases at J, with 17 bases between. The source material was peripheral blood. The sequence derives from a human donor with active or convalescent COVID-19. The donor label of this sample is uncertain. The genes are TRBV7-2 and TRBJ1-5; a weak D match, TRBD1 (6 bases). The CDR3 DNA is TGTGCCAGCCGAGGGGGAGGGCGGGTCAATCAGCCCCAGCATTTT. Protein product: CASRGGGRVNQPQHF.